Below, 28 T cell receptor beta chains from the same sample are listed, as sequenced in a study of PD-1 blockade in classical Hodgkin lymphoma. Profiling relied on immunoSEQ multiplex PCR, and the TCRdb table lists in-frame clones only, not all of them. The data hold more than 15,000 clones, with 65% to 85% observed a single time. Noted time point: cycle 4 day 1 (C4D1), after 6 weeks of nivolumab. Relapse was seen in all patients after autologous stem cell transplantation, and brentuximab vedotin exposure was variable. It was by magnetic negative selection that CD4+ T cells were purified from thawed PBMCs. The material sequenced was CD4+ T cells from blood, taken before the fourth cycle of nivolumab. These receptors all come from a human donor with classical Hodgkin lymphoma.

The chain carries TRBV5-1 and TRBJ2-5, with D tentatively TRBD1 (5 bases). The CDR3 sequence is 14 residues long. The germline CDR1 and CDR2 sequences are SGHRS and YFSETQ. The V end was cut by 0 bases, the J end by 3 bases, with 9 bases between. The CDR3 coding sequence is TGCGCCAGCAGCTTGGTAGGGGTGGAAGAGACCCAGTACTTC. It is translated as CASSLVGVEETQYF.

This chain connects TRBV4-1 to TRBJ2-3; TRBD2 matches 7 bases. V was clipped by 1 base and J by 5 bases; unmatched bases: 6. CDR3 size: 15 residues. Germline CDR1 MGHRA, CDR2 YSYEKL. The CDR3 nucleotides are TGCGCCAGCAGCCAAGGCGGGAGTCTTGGAGATACGCAGTATTTT. Its protein is CASSQGGSLGDTQYF.

The chain uses TRBV4-2 and TRBJ2-1; TRBD2 might be the D (7 bases). Germline assignment: CDR1 LGHNA and CDR2 YNFKEQ. This CDR3 comprises 16 residues. Trimming stripped 0 bases from V and 7 bases from J, with 16 bases between. In DNA form, the CDR3 reads TGTGCCAGCAGCCAAGATTGGGTGGGAGGGGGAAATGAGCAGTTCTTC. It yields the protein CASSQDWVGGGNEQFF.

The chain uses TRBV18 and TRBJ1-5; D gene ambiguous. V was pared by 3 bases and J by 9 bases, with 12 bases between. Germline-derived CDR1 and CDR2 are KGHSH and LQKENI. The CDR3 contains 13 residues. The CDR3 loop reads CASSPLQFGPQHF. The CDR3, as DNA: TGTGCCAGCTCACCCCTACAATTCGGGCCCCAGCATTTT.

This chain joins TRBV6-1 and TRBJ2-3, with TRBD1 identical over 9 bases. The CDR3 is made up of 20 amino acids. Unmatched junction bases numbered 20, after V lost 4 bases and J lost 3 bases. CDR1 and CDR2 (germline): MNHNS, SASEGT. CDR3: CASSGGLGQGFSTLTDTQYF. In nucleotides, the CDR3 is TGTGCCAGCAGTGGGGGTTTGGGACAGGGTTTCTCTACTTTGACAGATACGCAGTATTTT.

The rearrangement links TRBV6-5 to TRBJ2-5; 7 positions agree with TRBD1. Germline trimming cut 8 bases from V and 7 bases from J; bases unmatched to any gene: 10. This CDR3 has 13 residues. CDR1 and CDR2 from the germline V gene are MNHEY and SVGAGI. CDR3 amino acids: CASGRTGVGTQYF. Here the CDR3 DNA reads TGTGCCAGCGGGCGAACAGGGGTGGGGACCCAGTACTTC.

The chain links TRBV10-2 to TRBJ2-7; TRBD1 agrees at 9 bases. Trimming at V came to 7 bases and at J to 3 bases, leaving 7 bases not matched to a gene. The CDR3 consists of 14 residues. The germline V gene encodes CDR1 WSHSY and CDR2 SAAADI. CDR3 amino acids: CASNPGQGSYEQYF. In DNA form, the CDR3 reads TGCGCCAGCAATCCGGGACAGGGAAGCTACGAGCAGTACTTC.

A word on this clone: The junction does not match germline at one end; this may be a read error. The chain employs TRBV28 and TRBJ2-7; 7 positions agree with TRBD2. Germline CDR1 reads MDHEN; CDR2 reads SYDVKM. The CDR3 runs to 12 residues. Here the CDR3 reads CASSSSPFAGDF. The CDR3 DNA is TGTGCCAGCAGTTCCAGCCCCTTCGCGGGGGACTTC.

The chain employs TRBV6-5 and TRBJ2-3; no reliable D call. Germline loops: CDR1 MNHEY, CDR2 SVGAGI. V lost 5 bases to trimming and J lost 6 bases, with 9 bases between them. The CDR3 length is 12 residues. This CDR3 is CASSPARDTQYF. The CDR3 DNA is TGTGCCAGCAGTCCGGCGCGGGATACGCAGTATTTT.

This sequence joins TRBV12-5 and TRBJ2-2; 8 positions agree with TRBD2. The CDR3 contains 17 residues. The germline CDR1 and CDR2 sequences are LGHNT and FRNRAP. V dropped 0 bases and J dropped 0; count of bases not matched to a gene: 3. The CDR3, as DNA: TGTGCTAGTGGTTTGGTACGGACTAGCCCGAACACCGGGGAGCTGTTTTTT. The encoded protein is CASGLVRTSPNTGELFF.

The V call is TRBV5-1, the J call TRBJ2-1, with D maybe TRBD2 (6 bases). The CDR3 is 12 residues long. Germline values: CDR1 SGHRS, CDR2 YFSETQ. Trimming shortened V by 6 bases and J by 9 bases, and 13 bases separated the two germline ends. The CDR3: CASTGSMIEQFF. The CDR3 bases are TGCGCCAGCACCGGGAGTATGATTGAGCAGTTCTTC.

The chain combines TRBV6-1 with TRBJ1-5; D is unclear. The length of the CDR3 is 12 residues. V was cut by 6 bases and J by 9 bases, with 12 bases left in between. CDR1 is MNHNS, CDR2 SASEGT, per germline. CDR3 bases: TGTGCCAGCAGGCCAGCCTTTGGGCCCCAGCATTTT. Translation gives CASRPAFGPQHF.

This chain links TRBV28 with TRBJ2-1, with D tentatively TRBD2 (5 bases). The CDR3 runs to 16 residues. V lost 1 base, J lost 0 bases, and 10 bases lay in between. CDR1 and CDR2 from the germline V gene are MDHEN and SYDVKM. DNA of the CDR3: TGTGCCAGCAGTTTATATTTGACTAACTCCTACAATGAGCAGTTCTTC. Protein: CASSLYLTNSYNEQFF.

J is TRBJ1-2 and V is TRBV7-2, with TRBD1 identical over 7 bases. The CDR3 loop spans 16 amino acids. V was clipped by 0 bases and J by 5 bases; unmatched bases: 9. CDR1 is SGHTA, CDR2 FQGNSA, per germline. The CDR3 reads CASSLAPGRGAYGYTF. CDR3 sequence (DNA): TGTGCCAGCAGCTTAGCGCCAGGCAGGGGGGCGTATGGCTACACCTTC.

The CDR3 sequence is CASSPREGRYNEQFF. Written as DNA, the CDR3 is TGTGCCAGCAGCCCGCGGGAGGGCCGGTACAATGAGCAGTTCTTC. This chain joins TRBV7-8 and TRBJ2-1; 9 bases line up with TRBD2. Germline-derived CDR1 and CDR2 are SGHVS and FQNEAQ. CDR3 length equals 15 residues. J was trimmed by 4 bases and V by 5 bases; bases with no gene match: 6.

V and J are TRBV19 and TRBJ1-5; 9 positions agree with TRBD1. The CDR3 sequence is 19 residues long. CDR1 and CDR2 from the germline V gene are LNHDA and SQIVND (reference sequence). J gave up 7 bases and V 2 bases, and 18 bases lay outside the gene matches. CDR3 DNA sequence: TGTGCCAGTAGTATATTAGGCGGACAGGGGAGAAGGGAAGGGCAGCCCCAGCATTTT. Encoded protein: CASSILGGQGRREGQPQHF.

V and J are TRBV29-1 and TRBJ2-1; 9 bases map to TRBD1. The V gene's germline CDR1 is SQVTM and CDR2 ANQGSEA. Trimming took 5 bases from V and 8 from J; bases not matched to a gene: 7. This CDR3 has 13 residues. The CDR3 DNA reads as TGCAGCGTTACGACAGGGGGGCGAGATGAGCAGTTCTTC. Protein product: CSVTTGGRDEQFF.

This chain uses TRBV10-1 with TRBJ2-5; a possible D gene is TRBD2 (5 bases). Trimming cost V 3 bases and J 2 bases, with 13 bases left between them. This CDR3 comprises 15 residues. In germline, CDR1 is WNHNN, CDR2 SYGVQD (reference sequence). For the CDR3, the DNA is TGCGCCAGCAGTGATATTTCGAGCGGACAAGAGACCCAGTACTTC. It specifies CASSDISSGQETQYF.

Points on this clone: Relative to the germline gene, one junction end is altered; a read error may explain this. The rearrangement joins TRBV11-2 to TRBJ2-3; D may be TRBD2 (6 bases). CDR1 is SGHAT and CDR2 is FQNNGV in the germline V gene. The CDR3 length is 15 residues. The chain's CDR3 is CASSLGFTSIDTQYF. The CDR3 DNA is TGTGCCAGCAGCTTAGGCTTCACTAGCATAGATACGCAGTATTTT.

The chain couples TRBV2 to TRBJ2-2; D not certain. The CDR3 is 14 amino acids. The germline V and J ends were trimmed by 0 bases and 3 bases, with 5 bases remaining between them. CDR1 is SNHLY, CDR2 FYNNEI, per germline. The CDR3 DNA reads as TGTGCCAGCAGTGAAGCCACGGACACCGGGGAGCTGTTTTTT. Its protein is CASSEATDTGELFF. Filled out from reference TRBV2 and TRBJ2-2, the complete variable domain reads EPEVTQTPSHQVTQMGQEVILRCVPISNHLYFYWYRQILGQKVEFLVSFYNNEISEKSEIFDDQFSVERPDGSNFTLKIRSTKLEDSAMYFCASSEATDTGELFFGEGSRLTVL.

The V call is TRBV11-3, the J call TRBJ2-1, with D perhaps TRBD1 (5 bases). The CDR3 spans 13 residues. V lost 2 bases, J lost 8 bases, and 10 bases lay in between. The germline V gene encodes CDR1 SGHNT and CDR2 YENEEA. The CDR3 spells CASSLRGPHEQFF. The CDR3 bases are TGTGCCAGCAGCTTAAGGGGCCCCCATGAGCAGTTCTTC.

V usage is TRBV2 and J usage is TRBJ2-1; D unresolved. The CDR3 is 16 amino acids. Trimming stripped 4 bases from V and 0 bases from J, with 13 bases between. The germline V gene encodes CDR1 SNHLY and CDR2 FYNNEI. CDR3 sequence (DNA): TGTGCCAGCAGTGTTTATGTGGGGAACTCCTACAATGAGCAGTTCTTC. Its protein product is CASSVYVGNSYNEQFF.

A single count supports this clone. The V and J genes are TRBV7-6 and TRBJ2-2; possible D gene TRBD2, 5 bases. The CDR3 length is 13 residues. Trimming left V 3 bases short and J 5 bases short, with 7 bases between. Per the germline V gene, CDR1 is SGHVS and CDR2 is FNYEAQ. This chain's CDR3 is CASSFEGTGELFF. The CDR3 nucleotides read TGTGCCAGCAGCTTTGAGGGAACCGGGGAGCTGTTTTTT.

The genes are TRBV7-2 and TRBJ2-4, with TRBD2 identical over 7 bases. V dropped 2 bases and J dropped 3; count of bases not matched to a gene: 7. The V gene's germline CDR1 is SGHTA and CDR2 FQGNSA. The CDR3 consists of 16 residues. CDR3 nucleotide sequence: TGTGCCAGCAGCTTAACTAGCGCCTGGAACAAAAACATTCAGTACTTC. Its translation is CASSLTSAWNKNIQYF.

This clone was recorded once. The chain joins TRBV11-2 to TRBJ2-7, with 11 nucleotides matching TRBD2. Germline V CDR1 and CDR2: SGHAT, FQNNGV. V gave up 3 bases and J gave up 0 bases; unmatched junction bases: 1. This CDR3 contains 15 residues. The CDR3 bases are TGTGCCAGCAGCTTTACTAGCGGGAGCTCCTACGAGCAGTACTTC. It translates to CASSFTSGSSYEQYF.

This clone was observed a few times. The chain combines TRBV27 with TRBJ2-7, with D unclear. There are 13 residues in the CDR3. CDR1 and CDR2 (germline): MNHEY, SMNVEV (reference sequence). V lost 6 bases and J 2 bases, leaving 11 bases between the germline ends. The CDR3 loop is CASSVKWAYEQYF. The CDR3 coding sequence is TGTGCCAGCAGCGTAAAGTGGGCCTACGAGCAGTACTTC.

This clone was picked up one time. This chain connects TRBV25-1 to TRBJ2-3; D gene unclear. The CDR3 totals 15 residues. V was shortened by 3 bases and J by 2 bases, with 12 bases between the two germline ends. Germline assignment: CDR1 MGHDK and CDR2 SYGVNS. The CDR3 DNA sequence: TGTGCCAGCAGTGATTTCGGCAGGAACACAGATACGCAGTATTTT. This encodes CASSDFGRNTDTQYF.

This clone came up a few times. V usage is TRBV18 and J usage is TRBJ1-4; perhaps TRBD1 as D (5 bases). The CDR3 loop spans 15 amino acids. Trimming removed 4 bases from V and 4 bases from J, with 13 bases in between. From germline, CDR1 is KGHSH and CDR2 LQKENI. Written as DNA, the CDR3 is TGTGCCAGCTCACAATCTCAGGGAATTAATGAAAAACTGTTTTTT. This sequence encodes CASSQSQGINEKLFF. Using reference TRBV18 and TRBJ1-4 for the parts outside the CDR3, the full variable domain is NAGVMQNPRHLVRRRGQEARLRCSPMKGHSHVYWYRQLPEEGLKFMVYLQKENIIDESGMPKERFSAEFPKEGPSILRIQQVVRGDSAAYFCASSQSQGINEKLFFGSGTQLSVL.